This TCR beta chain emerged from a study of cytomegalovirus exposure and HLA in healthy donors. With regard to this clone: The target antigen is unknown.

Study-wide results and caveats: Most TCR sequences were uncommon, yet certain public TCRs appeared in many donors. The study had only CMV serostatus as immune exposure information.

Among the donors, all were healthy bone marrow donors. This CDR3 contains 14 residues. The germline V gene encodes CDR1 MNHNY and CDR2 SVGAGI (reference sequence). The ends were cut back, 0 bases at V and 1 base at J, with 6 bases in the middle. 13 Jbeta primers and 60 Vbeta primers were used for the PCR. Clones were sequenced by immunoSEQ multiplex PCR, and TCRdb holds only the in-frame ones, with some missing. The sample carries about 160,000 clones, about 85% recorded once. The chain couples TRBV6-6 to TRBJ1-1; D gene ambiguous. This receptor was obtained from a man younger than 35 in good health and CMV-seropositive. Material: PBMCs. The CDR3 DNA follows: TGTGCCAGCAGTTACTCGAGTAGGAACACTGAAGCTTTCTTT. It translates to CASSYSSRNTEAFF.